This T cell receptor (beta chain) was recorded in a study of T cells in Graves' hyperthyroidism and ophthalmopathy (dated by TCRdb to about 2019). Broadly, across the study: To identify distinguishing TCR V-J signatures, a discovery cohort of around 100 patients was used, comprising roughly 45 with Graves' ophthalmopathy and some 60 with stable Graves' hyperthyroidism. An independent validation cohort of around 19 hyperthyroidism patients and about 16 patients who later progressed to ophthalmopathy tested prospective prediction of ophthalmopathy. After blood sampling, hyperthyroidism patients were treated with methimazole at a starting dose of 30 mg daily, and ophthalmopathy patients were treated with high-dose intravenous methylprednisolone. Thyroid tissue and blood T-cell repertoires from six Graves' hyperthyroidism patients were also compared in the study. The paper reports TCR Vbeta CDR3 sequencing of 140 or so peripheral blood samples: some 41 ophthalmopathy, some 80 hyperthyroidism and some 17 progressor patients. The 75 to 100 discovery patients were randomly split 7:3 into training and test sets.

The TCR beta CDR3 regions were amplified from the RNA transcripts. For the first round of RT-PCR on the TCR CDR3, the HTBI primer set was used together with the Qiagen OneStep RT-PCR kit. Libraries were constructed in a second round of multiplex PCR, after which size selection and purification were carried out. Paired-end sequencing of the libraries was performed with 100 bp reads on an Illumina HiSeq2000. On the study's bioinformatics: SOAPnuke was used to process the raw data, with reads discarded if the reads contained adapters or uncalled bases, had a mean Phred below 15, or lacked an exact constant-primer or identifier match. COPE v1.2.5 was used to merge high-quality paired reads, and clonotypes were defined as unique nucleotide sequences. MiTCR v1.1 was used to align clonotypes to the IMGT TRBV, TRBD and TRBJ reference segments. Only V-J combinations with frequency above 0.0001, covering approximately 99% of repertoires, were analysed. The TCS score was defined as F50 (clonal expansion) divided by E x V (chaos), with BLOSUM62-based TCRdist calculated between CDR3 peptides within each V-J. Welch's t-statistics and random forest reduced roughly 540 V-J features to roughly 13, which were used in a naive Bayes classifier (R e1071). The similarity between thyroid and blood repertoires was quantified using the Morisita-Horn index. TCRdb redid the processing of the public reads, applying fastp at Q25 and MiXCR, and retained in-frame beta chains. Here each entry gathers all rows of one CDR3 protein and keeps the most common genes and DNA. These V and J calls derive from TCRdb rather than the authors' analysis. The sample yields fewer than 750,000 distinct CDR3 sequences; roughly 50% were counted once. The ten largest make up approximately 7.5% of the sample.

What the study reported, not specific to this receptor: No statistical method was used to set the sample size in advance, and investigators knew the group allocation. During validation, the model predicted progression to ophthalmopathy a median of approximately 7 months ahead of onset, with more than 55% sensitivity and roughly 72% specificity. A 13 V-J signature model separated ophthalmopathy from stable hyperthyroidism, with around 90% sensitivity and roughly 81% specificity in cross-validation and 80%/75% in testing. Most expanded thyroid clonotypes (frequency above 0.001) were also found in blood, which suggests that blood repertoires may mirror thyroid immune responses.

This clonotype was found many times. Its antigen has not been determined. The input lacks base qualities; no much larger clone sits a single base away. Stable Graves' hyperthyroidism was defined as the absence of progression to ophthalmopathy over 18 months of follow-up. Hyperthyroidism patients were newly diagnosed, had a disease duration of under 2 months, and were aged 18 to 65 years. Exclusion was applied to patients with uncontrolled infections, other autoimmune diseases, pregnancy or lactation. Diagnoses were established on the basis of clinical symptoms, serum thyroxine and TRAb, thyroid ultrasound, and orbital computed tomography. Total RNA was extracted with Trizol reagent, and quality was checked on an Agilent 2100 Bioanalyzer. In the germline V gene (reference sequence), CDR1 corresponds to DFQATT and CDR2 to SNEGSKA. Inclusive of the bounding cysteine and phenylalanine, the CDR3 is 16 residues long. The CDR3 DNA has 48 bases and is translated from base 1. V loses 0 bases at its end and J loses 3 bases; junction bases beyond the gene matches: 11.

The sequenced material came from peripheral blood or thyroid tissue (not recorded which). This TCR was sampled from a woman younger than 35 with Graves' hyperthyroidism. Recombination linked TRBV20-1 to TRBJ2-7, with 7 bases matching TRBD2. The CDR3: CSARDPGTTHFYEQYF. The DNA sequence follows: TGCAGTGCTAGAGACCCCGGGACTACTCACTTCTACGAGCAGTACTTC.